The rows below give T cell receptor beta chains drawn from one sample of a study of beta chain features in type 1 diabetes. Repertoires were generated with immunoSEQ multiplex PCR, while TCRdb's copy carries only in-frame clones and drops some. The data show about 150,000 clones, less than 9.5% seen once. Specimen: central memory CD4+ T cells from blood. The source is a woman younger than 35 in good health. CDR3s include the opening cysteine and the closing phenylalanine or tryptophan. The D gene is left open where the match is weak. Not all rows give a size; the values are once, few, many and, for expanded clones, a class.

d_gene | j_gene | abundance | v_gene | CDR3nt | CDR3aa
NA | TRBJ2-3 | few | TRBV30 | TGTGCCTGGAGTGTAACTTGGGGGCGGGCAGATACGCTCGTCTCGCAGTATTTT | CAWSVTWGRADTLVSQYF
NA | TRBJ1-1 | NA | TRBV30 | TGTGCCTGGAGTGTTGAACAGAATACTGAAGCTTTCTTT | CAWSVEQNTEAFF
NA | TRBJ1-2 | few | TRBV2 | TGTGCCAGCAGTGACTCAGGGGCCAATGGCTACACCTTC | CASSDSGANGYTF
NA | TRBJ1-3 | NA | TRBV5-6 | TGTGCCAGCAGCTTGATTGCCGGACAAACATACTCTGGAAACACCATATATTTT | CASSLIAGQTYSGNTIYF
NA | TRBJ1-1 | NA | TRBV7-3 | TGTGCCAGCAGCACCGGGACTATGAACACTGAAGCTTTCTTT | CASSTGTMNTEAFF
NA | TRBJ1-2 | few | TRBV4-2 | TGTGCCAGCAGCCAAGATCTCCCCACGGGCTATGGCTACACCTTC | CASSQDLPTGYGYTF
NA | TRBJ1-6 | NA | TRBV6-1 | TGTGCCAGCAGTGCCAATGAGAATTCACCCCTCCACTTT | CASSANENSPLHF
NA | TRBJ2-1 | NA | TRBV11-2 | TGTGCCAGCAGCTTAGTGCTAGCGGAGCAGTTCTTC | CASSLVLAEQFF
TRBD2 | TRBJ2-3 | NA | TRBV11-2 | TGTGCCAGCAGCCGAAGAGCGGGAGGGCTTAATACAGATACGCAGTATTTT | CASSRRAGGLNTDTQYF
NA | TRBJ2-7 | few | TRBV19 | TGTGCCAGTAGTCCCCGGGACTCACTGGGGGAGCAGTACTTC | CASSPRDSLGEQYF
TRBD2 | TRBJ2-1 | NA | TRBV5-8 | TGTGCCAGCAGCCCTCAGTCGGCGGGGGGGCGTAATGAGCAGTTCTTC | CASSPQSAGGRNEQFF
NA | TRBJ1-5 | NA | TRBV27 | TGTGCCAGCAGTTCGGGCGGACGGGGTAATCAGCCCCAGCATTTT | CASSSGGRGNQPQHF
NA | TRBJ2-1 | NA | TRBV7-6 | TGTGCCAGCAGCTTCCAAGGAGGGGACGAGCAGTTCTTC | CASSFQGGDEQFF
NA | TRBJ1-1 | few | TRBV5-4 | TGTGCCAGCAGCTTAAAGCGCGCGACCACTGAAGCTTTCTTT | CASSLKRATTEAFF
NA | TRBJ1-1 | few | TRBV9 | TGTGCCAGCAGCGTAGGACAGTTCATGAACACTGAAGCTTTCTTT | CASSVGQFMNTEAFF
NA | TRBJ2-5 | few | TRBV2 | TGTGCCAGCAGTGTCAGTCAAGAGACCCAGTACTTC | CASSVSQETQYF
TRBD1 | TRBJ1-1 | NA | TRBV6-6 | TGTGCCAGCAGCACGGGACAGGGGAACACTGAAGCTTTCTTT | CASSTGQGNTEAFF
NA | TRBJ1-1 | NA | TRBV7-2 | TGTGCCAGCAGCCTCCCTGGGGCGTACACTGAAGCTTTCTTT | CASSLPGAYTEAFF
TRBD1 | TRBJ2-7 | few | TRBV5-1 | TGCGCCAGCAGCTTAACAGGGGGCGGCTACGAGCAGTACTTC | CASSLTGGGYEQYF
TRBD1 | TRBJ2-1 | NA | TRBV9 | TGTGCCAGCAGCTCTCGGGGACAGGGACAAAACGGGGGACCGAAGTACAATGAGCAGTTCTTC | CASSSRGQGQNGGPKYNEQFF
TRBD1 | TRBJ1-4 | NA | TRBV11-2 | TGTGCCAGCAGCTCGAGAGGGACAGGGGATGAAAAACTGTTTTTT | CASSSRGTGDEKLFF
TRBD2 | TRBJ2-3 | few | TRBV7-2 | TGTGCCAGCACTTTATCTAGCGGGACCCCAGATACGCAGTATTTT | CASTLSSGTPDTQYF
TRBD1 | TRBJ1-2 | few | TRBV5-1 | TGCGCCAGCAGTAGGGACAGGGGCTATGGCTACACCTTC | CASSRDRGYGYTF
TRBD2 | TRBJ2-5 | NA | TRBV7-2 | TGTGCCAGCAGAAAGGGGACTAGCGGACAAGAGACCCAGTACTTC | CASRKGTSGQETQYF
NA | TRBJ2-7 | few | TRBV5-6 | TGTGCCAGCAGCTTTACGGGGGTCGAGCAGTACTTC | CASSFTGVEQYF
TRBD1 | TRBJ2-5 | NA | TRBV14 | TGTGCCAGCAGCCGGGACAGTGGGGAGACCCAGTACTTC | CASSRDSGETQYF
NA | TRBJ2-2 | NA | TRBV11-3 | TGTGCCAGCAGCTCCCCTCCTCCGAACACCGGGGAGCTGTTTTTT | CASSSPPPNTGELFF
NA | TRBJ1-5 | NA | TRBV30 | TGTGCCTGGAGTGGAGGGGGTGGCAATCAGCCCCAGCATTTT | CAWSGGGGNQPQHF
NA | TRBJ1-2 | few | TRBV14 | TGTGCCAGCAGCCAACAGGCCTATAACTATGGCTACACCTTC | CASSQQAYNYGYTF
NA | TRBJ1-1 | NA | TRBV9 | TGTGCCAGCACCCCTGGGCTGAACACTGAAGCTTTCTTT | CASTPGLNTEAFF
TRBD1 | TRBJ1-6 | few | TRBV18 | TGTGCCAGCTCACCACCGGACAGGAACTCACCCCTCCACTTT | CASSPPDRNSPLHF